The 30 T cell receptor beta chains in this list originate from one sample, sequenced in a study of post-analysis software for immune sequencing data. TCR beta libraries were prepared from cDNA with unique molecular identifiers. Using its own MiXCR run on the PCR reads, TCRdb lists one record per CDR3 protein. The sample lists some 690,000 distinct CDR3 sequences; less than 35% were seen once. Their recognized antigens are unknown. Study-wide results and limits: The five TRBV segments detected at higher frequency in patients than in controls included TRBV5-6, TRBV5-1 and TRBV20-1.

Input material: blood. The source of these receptors is a girl between 5 and 17 years old with multiple sclerosis.

The rearrangement joins TRBV4-1 to TRBJ2-1; D perhaps matches TRBD2 (5 bases). Germline-derived CDR1 and CDR2 are MGHRA and YSYEKL. V was shortened by 2 bases and J by 7 bases, with 18 bases between the two germline ends. The CDR3 loop spans 16 amino acids. CDR3 bases: TGCGCCAGCAGCCAACATGGGGAGTTAGCTAGAAATGAGCAGTTCTTC. Protein product: CASSQHGELARNEQFF.

This chain connects TRBV7-2 to TRBJ2-5; D possibly corresponds to TRBD1 (6 bases). The J call may not be correct, given that the DNA end is closer to TRBJ2-7. The germline V gene encodes CDR1 SGHTA and CDR2 FQGNSA. CDR3 length: 15 residues. The CDR3 loop is CASSLEGTRNYEQYF. The CDR3 DNA reads as TGTGCCAGCAGCTTAGAGGGGACAAGGAACTACGAGCAGTACTTC.

The table lists this clonotype with a few counts. The rearrangement uses TRBV5-1 and TRBJ2-6, with TRBD1 identical over 7 bases. The CDR3 length is 17 residues. Germline V gene sequence: CDR1 SGHRS, CDR2 YFSETQ. The J segment lost 2 bases and the V segment lost 5 bases, leaving 10 bases of the junction unmatched. CDR3 protein: CASSRTGSKAGANVLTF. In DNA, the CDR3 is TGCGCCAGCAGTAGGACAGGTAGTAAGGCTGGGGCCAACGTCCTGACTTTC. Based on the CDR3 plus reference TRBV5-1 and TRBJ2-6, the full variable domain is KAGVTQTPRYLIKTRGQQVTLSCSPISGHRSVSWYQQTPGQGLQFLFEYFSETQRNKGNFPGRFSGRQFSNSRSEMNVSTLELGDSALYLCASSRTGSKAGANVLTFGAGSRLTVL.

The chain couples TRBV2 to TRBJ1-2; D not resolved. The V gene's germline CDR1 is SNHLY and CDR2 FYNNEI. The CDR3 runs 12 residues. V gave up 10 bases and J gave up 7 bases, with 16 bases separating them. The CDR3 nucleotides read TGTGCCATCATAGAGGGAGTTATTGGCTACACCTTC. It codes for CAIIEGVIGYTF.

This chain links TRBV10-3 with TRBJ2-3, with 9 bases fitting TRBD2. The CDR3 sequence is 15 residues long. V dropped 4 bases and J dropped 6; count of bases not matched to a gene: 8. Germline V lookup: CDR1 ENHRY, CDR2 SYGVKD. The CDR3 nucleotides read TGTGCCATCAGTGCAGGCGGGAGGGCCGCTGATACGCAGTATTTT. This encodes CAISAGGRAADTQYF.

This rearrangement joins TRBV6-6 to TRBJ1-5; D is unclear. This CDR3 has 16 amino acids. Trimming took off 4 bases at V and 4 bases at J, with 17 bases between the two ends. CDR1 is MNHNY, CDR2 SVGAGI, per germline (reference sequence). CDR3 sequence reads: CASSSPRVGGNQPQHF. The CDR3 DNA sequence: TGTGCCAGCAGTTCCCCCCGGGTGGGCGGGAATCAGCCCCAGCATTTT.

This chain joins TRBV15 and TRBJ2-3, with 14 positions matching TRBD2. Germline values: CDR1 LNHNV, CDR2 YYDKDF (reference sequence). The CDR3 totals 18 residues. Germline trimming cut 6 bases from V and 0 bases from J; bases unmatched to any gene: 8. The CDR3 DNA sequence: TGTGCCACCAGAGGACTAGCGGGGGGTTCAACTAGCACAGATACGCAGTATTTT. Translating it yields CATRGLAGGSTSTDTQYF.

The V gene is TRBV6-2 or TRBV6-3, the J gene TRBJ2-7; 9 nucleotides line up with TRBD1. Germline CDR1 and CDR2: MNHEY and SVGEGT. V dropped 0 bases and J dropped 5; count of bases not matched to a gene: 2. This CDR3 is built from 14 residues. The CDR3 DNA reads TGTGCCAGCAGTTACTCGGGACAGGGACACGAGCAGTACTTC. Residues: CASSYSGQGHEQYF.

The V gene is TRBV24-1, the J gene TRBJ2-3; tentative D call: TRBD2 (6 bases). With 2 bases removed from V and 1 base from J, the gap between germline ends came to 15 bases. This CDR3 is 17 amino acids long. Germline V lookup: CDR1 KGHDR, CDR2 SFDVKD. The CDR3 reads CATSDSLAHPGTDTQYF. The CDR3 DNA reads TGTGCCACCAGTGATTCGCTAGCGCATCCAGGCACAGATACGCAGTATTTT.

The chain carries TRBV27 and TRBJ1-2; 7 bases fit TRBD1. The trim removed 5 bases at V and 6 bases at J, leaving 12 bases unmatched. Per germline, CDR1 MNHEY and CDR2 SMNVEV (reference sequence). CDR3 size: 15 residues. The CDR3 is CASSLGTTGSDGYTF. As DNA, the CDR3 is TGTGCCAGCAGTCTCGGGACGACAGGGTCGGATGGCTACACCTTC.

The rearrangement links TRBV3-1 to TRBJ1-5; possibly TRBD1 for D (5 bases). Deletions cut 3 bases from V and 11 bases from J, with 20 bases between. CDR1 is LGHDT and CDR2 is YNNKEL in the germline V gene (reference sequence). This CDR3 region has 15 residues. DNA of the CDR3: TGTGCCAGCAGCCACGGGGCAGGGAGGGGAGAGACCCAGCATTTT. This sequence encodes CASSHGAGRGETQHF.

This clonotype was counted many times. The rearrangement uses TRBV5-6 and TRBJ2-1; 8 bases map to TRBD1. The length of the CDR3 is 15 residues. Per germline, CDR1 SGHDT and CDR2 YYEEEE. After removal of 3 bases from V and 4 bases from J, the junction contained 6 bases not matched to a gene. Here the CDR3 DNA reads TGTGCCAGCAGCTCCTCGGGACAGGTTTACAATGAGCAGTTCTTC. Its translation: CASSSSGQVYNEQFF.

This clonotype occurred once. The rearrangement joins TRBV19 to TRBJ1-2; D gene ambiguous. The V gene lost 3 bases and the J gene lost 3 bases, with 14 bases spanning the gap. Germline CDR1 is LNHDA and CDR2 is SQIVND (reference sequence). The CDR3 is made up of 15 amino acids. The CDR3 DNA reads TGTGCCAGTAGTATGAATTCGGGCCGGCACTATGGCTACACCTTC. It yields the protein CASSMNSGRHYGYTF.

The chain has TRBV5-1 and TRBJ2-5; perhaps TRBD1 as D (6 bases). The CDR3 contains 15 residues. The germline gives CDR1 SGHRS, CDR2 YFSETQ. Trimming took 2 bases from V and 11 from J, leaving 22 bases between them. The CDR3: CASSFDRTKGHEQYF. The DNA for the CDR3 is TGCGCCAGCAGCTTCGACAGGACGAAAGGCCATGAGCAGTACTTC.

The genes are TRBV6-1 and TRBJ2-1; maybe TRBD2 (5 bases). This CDR3 has 17 residues. The V gene's germline CDR1 is MNHNS and CDR2 SASEGT. V was shortened by 4 bases and J by 0 bases, with 16 bases between the two germline ends. CDR3 sequence: CASSGNPPDSSYNEQFF. CDR3 sequence (DNA): TGTGCCAGCAGTGGAAACCCCCCGGACTCCTCCTACAATGAGCAGTTCTTC.

The chain is built from TRBV6-2 or TRBV6-3 and TRBJ2-7; 7 nucleotides line up with TRBD1. V shed 6 bases and J 5 bases; nucleotides not matched to a gene: 10. The CDR3 runs to 14 residues. The germline gives CDR1 MNHEY, CDR2 SVGEGT. CDR3 protein: CASRQTGRWDEQYF. In DNA, the CDR3 is TGTGCCAGCAGGCAGACAGGGCGATGGGACGAGCAGTACTTC.

The rearrangement links TRBV9 to TRBJ2-1; D is possibly TRBD1 (5 bases). V was cut by 4 bases and J by 4 bases, with 15 bases left in between. The CDR3 has 15 amino acids. Germline CDR1 SGDLS, CDR2 YYNGEE. CDR3 amino acids: CASSLQPDKYNEQFF. The CDR3 DNA is TGTGCCAGCAGCCTTCAACCGGACAAATACAATGAGCAGTTCTTC.

J is TRBJ1-2 and V is TRBV28; 9 bases fit TRBD1. This CDR3 has 15 residues. CDR1 is MDHEN and CDR2 is SYDVKM in the germline V gene. The junction had 10 bases not matched to a gene; V was cut back by 4 bases and J by 7 bases. As DNA, the CDR3 is TGTGCCAGCAGTTCACACAGGGGGCGTCTTGGTGGCTACACCTTC. It translates to CASSSHRGRLGGYTF.

This clonotype has a handful of counts. V usage is TRBV24-1 and J usage is TRBJ2-5, with D possibly being TRBD1 or TRBD2 (5 bases each). Germline CDR1 reads KGHDR; CDR2 reads SFDVKD. V was pared by 1 base and J by 1 base, with 12 bases between. The CDR3 runs to 16 residues. The CDR3 is CATSDFIGGVQETQYF. As DNA, the CDR3 is TGTGCCACCAGTGATTTTATTGGGGGAGTCCAAGAGACCCAGTACTTC.

The chain employs TRBV6-1 and TRBJ1-5; 10 bases align to TRBD1. Losses at the gene ends were 8 bases for V and 1 base for J; bases not matched to a gene: 5. Germline lookup yields CDR1 MNHNS and CDR2 SASEGT. The CDR3 is 15 amino acids. CDR3 sequence (DNA): TGTGCCAGCTTTCGGGACAGGGGAAGCAATCAGCCCCAGCATTTT. This gives the protein CASFRDRGSNQPQHF.

This clonotype has a single count. The V gene is TRBV9, the J gene TRBJ2-1, with TRBD2 matching over 8 bases. Losses at the gene ends were 3 bases for V and 0 bases for J; bases not matched to a gene: 5. The germline V gene encodes CDR1 SGDLS and CDR2 YYNGEE. CDR3 length: 16 amino acids. CDR3 in amino acids: CASSGPGTSSYNEQFF. CDR3 coding DNA: TGTGCCAGCAGCGGACCCGGGACTAGCTCCTACAATGAGCAGTTCTTC. The entire variable domain, with the rest obtained from reference TRBV9 and TRBJ2-1, is as follows: DSGVTQTPKHLITATGQRVTLRCSPRSGDLSVYWYQQSLDQGLQFLIQYYNGEERAKGNILERFSAQQFPDLHSELNLSSLELGDSALYFCASSGPGTSSYNEQFFGPGTRLTVL.

The rearrangement uses TRBV12-3 or TRBV12-4 and TRBJ2-1; perhaps D is TRBD1 or TRBD2 (5 bases each). The CDR3 totals 15 residues. With 7 bases removed from V and 10 bases from J, the gap between germline ends came to 23 bases. CDR3 region: CASNDGWDLQREQFF. The CDR3 nucleotides read TGTGCCAGCAATGATGGGTGGGACCTCCAAAGGGAGCAGTTCTTC.

The V call is TRBV4-3, the J call TRBJ2-7, with no clear D. Germline values: CDR1 LGHNA, CDR2 YSLEER. The CDR3 is 14 amino acids. V was clipped by 0 bases and J by 0 bases, with 6 bases between them. The DNA for the CDR3 is TGCGCCAGCAGCCAAGAGACCCGCTCCTACGAGCAGTACTTC. The encoded protein is CASSQETRSYEQYF.

The genes are TRBV6-6 and TRBJ2-5; D is possibly TRBD1 or TRBD2 (6 bases each). V was shortened by 4 bases and J by 7 bases, with 22 bases between the two germline ends. Germline V gene sequence: CDR1 MNHNY, CDR2 SVGAGI (reference sequence). The CDR3 is made up of 16 amino acids. This CDR3 reads CASSSLGPGAGGTQYF. In DNA form, the CDR3 reads TGTGCCAGCAGTTCTCTCGGGCCGGGGGCTGGGGGGACCCAGTACTTC.

This chain joins TRBV7-2 and TRBJ2-5; D possibly uses TRBD1 or TRBD2 (5 bases each). Germline assignment: CDR1 SGHTA and CDR2 FQGNSA. The V gene lost 3 bases and the J gene lost 1 base, with 15 bases spanning the gap. This CDR3 contains 16 residues. CDR3: CASSFPLFGAQETQYF. The CDR3 DNA reads TGTGCCAGCAGCTTCCCTTTATTCGGGGCCCAAGAGACCCAGTACTTC.

About this clonotype: The junction and the germline gene differ at one end; a read error may be behind it. The chain joins TRBV6-1 to TRBJ2-2; possibly TRBD2 for D (6 bases). Germline-derived CDR1 and CDR2 are MNHNS and SASEGT. The CDR3 totals 15 residues. The CDR3 region is CASLGPYANTGGLFF. DNA of the CDR3: TGTGCCAGTTTGGGACCGTACGCGAACACCGGGGGGCTGTTTTTT.

The chain recombines TRBV15 with TRBJ2-3; unclear D gene. This CDR3 has 15 amino acids. Trimming cost V 0 bases and J 3 bases, with 10 bases left between them. CDR1 is LNHNV, CDR2 YYDKDF, per germline (reference sequence). The chain's CDR3 is CATSRDPVGTDTQYF. In DNA, the CDR3 is TGTGCCACCAGCAGAGACCCTGTGGGGACAGATACGCAGTATTTT. The whole variable domain, remainder taken from reference TRBV15 and TRBJ2-3, is DAMVIQNPRYQVTQFGKPVTLSCSQTLNHNVMYWYQQKSSQAPKLLFHYYDKDFNNEADTPDNFQSRRPNTSFCFLDIRSPGLGDTAMYLCATSRDPVGTDTQYFGPGTRLTVL.

The CDR3 DNA reads as TGTGCCAGCAGCCGACCGGGACAGGGGTTTGCCGAGCAGTACTTC. Its protein product is CASSRPGQGFAEQYF. This chain links TRBV7-9 with TRBJ2-5; TRBD1 aligns across 10 bases. The J call is uncertain, as TRBJ2-7 better fits the DNA end. The CDR3 covers 15 residues. The germline V gene encodes CDR1 SEHNR and CDR2 FQNEAQ (reference sequence).

V gene TRBV4-1 combines with J gene TRBJ1-5; a possible D gene is TRBD1 (6 bases). V was clipped by 3 bases and J by 5 bases, with 14 bases between them. Germline V gene data show CDR1 as MGHRA and CDR2 as YSYEKL. This CDR3 is 15 amino acids long. The CDR3 region is CASSHSTTGYQPQHF. In nucleotides, the CDR3 is TGCGCCAGCAGCCATTCCACGACAGGCTATCAGCCCCAGCATTTT.

Note on this clonotype: Mismatch with germline at one junction end may stem from a read error. The chain uses TRBV12-3 or TRBV12-4 and TRBJ2-3; D is possibly TRBD1 (5 bases). This CDR3 spans 12 amino acids. CDR3 in amino acids: CTSRAPPDTQYF. The DNA for the CDR3 is TGTACCAGCAGGGCCCCCCCAGATACGCAGTATTTT.